Shown below are 13 T cell receptor beta chains from a single sample sequenced in a study of blood T cell repertoires in COVID-19. Repertoires were generated with immunoSEQ multiplex PCR, while TCRdb's copy carries only in-frame clones and drops some. Among about 220,000 clones, around 85% were seen once, and the ten largest hold roughly 2.2%. The specimen was peripheral blood. Receptors originate from a woman in her 70s with COVID-19, enrolled during active disease.

This rearrangement joins TRBV6-2 or TRBV6-3 to TRBJ1-1; TRBD1 might be the D (5 bases). The CDR3 is made up of 15 amino acids. The V end was cut by 6 bases, the J end by 1 base, with 15 bases between. The germline V gene has CDR1 MNHEY and CDR2 SVGEGT. DNA of the CDR3: TGTGCCAGCAGCTGGGGGGTTAGCCGGAACACTGAAGCTTTCTTT. It yields the protein CASSWGVSRNTEAFF.

The rearrangement links TRBV28 to TRBJ1-2; no definite D call. V lost 3 bases to trimming and J lost 6 bases, with 11 bases between them. This CDR3 contains 13 residues. The germline gives CDR1 MDHEN, CDR2 SYDVKM. This chain's CDR3 is CASSLVKSDGYTF. The CDR3 bases are TGTGCCAGCAGTTTGGTGAAGTCGGATGGCTACACCTTC.

Notes on this clone: The same CDR3 is also encoded by other DNA sequences in this sample. In DNA, the CDR3 is TGTGCCAGCAGTTACTCGACGGGGAACACTGAAGCTTTCTTT. It encodes CASSYSTGNTEAFF. The rearrangement links TRBV6-2 or TRBV6-3 to TRBJ1-1; D is uncertain. The germline CDR1 and CDR2 sequences are MNHEY and SVGEGT. This CDR3 contains 14 residues. Trimming shortened V by 0 bases and J by 1 base, and 6 bases separated the two germline ends.

The chain recombines TRBV5-1 with TRBJ2-7; 11 bases line up with TRBD2. This CDR3 contains 15 residues. CDR1 is SGHRS, CDR2 YFSETQ, per germline. Losses at the gene ends were 4 bases for V and 2 bases for J; bases not matched to a gene: 5. CDR3 sequence: CASSLTSGMPYEQYF. The CDR3 DNA is TGCGCCAGCAGCCTGACTAGCGGGATGCCCTACGAGCAGTACTTC. The full variable domain, in which reference TRBV5-1 and TRBJ2-7 provide the parts outside the CDR3, is KAGVTQTPRYLIKTRGQQVTLSCSPISGHRSVSWYQQTPGQGLQFLFEYFSETQRNKGNFPGRFSGRQFSNSRSEMNVSTLELGDSALYLCASSLTSGMPYEQYFGPGTRLTVT.

This chain joins TRBV12-3 or TRBV12-4 and TRBJ2-5, with D possibly being TRBD1 (6 bases). With 5 bases removed from V and 5 bases from J, the gap between germline ends came to 12 bases. The CDR3 consists of 13 residues. CDR3: CASSIRGGETQYF. CDR3 DNA: TGTGCCAGCAGTATCAGGGGTGGGGAGACCCAGTACTTC.

This clone came up a few times. The chain has TRBV6-2 or TRBV6-3 and TRBJ2-7; 10 bases line up with TRBD1. Germline trimming cut 0 bases from V and 7 bases from J; bases unmatched to any gene: 12. The CDR3 extends over 17 amino acids. Germline loops: CDR1 MNHEY, CDR2 SVGEGT. As DNA, the CDR3 is TGTGCCAGCAGTTACTCTCTTGGGGGGACAGGGGTTTCGGAGCAGTACTTC. Its protein product is CASSYSLGGTGVSEQYF.

The chain links TRBV5-1 to TRBJ1-2; D gene unclear. CDR3 length: 14 residues. Germline V gene data show CDR1 as SGHRS and CDR2 as YFSETQ. Trimming took 5 bases from V and 4 from J, leaving 15 bases between them. The CDR3 nucleotides read TGCGCCAGCAGTCTGGAGGGTCCCATCTATGGCTACACCTTC. This gives the protein CASSLEGPIYGYTF.

The chain uses TRBV30 and TRBJ1-2, with TRBD1 as a possible D gene (5 bases). There are 15 residues in the CDR3. V shed 0 bases and J shed 3 bases, with 14 bases lying between them. Germline assignment: CDR1 GTSNPN and CDR2 SVGIG (reference sequence). Here the CDR3 DNA reads TGTGCCTGGAGTGTACTCCGACAGTCCGACTATGGCTACACCTTC. It yields the protein CAWSVLRQSDYGYTF.

This chain joins TRBV7-6 and TRBJ1-5; D gene ambiguous. Germline CDR1 reads SGHVS; CDR2 reads FNYEAQ. The CDR3 has 15 amino acids. The V and J ends lost 2 bases and 4 bases respectively, with 12 bases between them. This chain's CDR3 is CASSLFSSPNQPQHF. CDR3 DNA sequence: TGTGCCAGCAGCTTATTTTCGTCTCCTAATCAGCCCCAGCATTTT. Full variable domain (missing parts from reference TRBV7-6 and TRBJ1-5): GAGVSQSPRYKVTKRGQDVALRCDPISGHVSLYWYRQALGQGPEFLTYFNYEAQQDKSGLPNDRFSAERPEGSISTLTIQRTEQRDSAMYRCASSLFSSPNQPQHFGDGTRLSIL.

This chain links TRBV4-2 with TRBJ1-2; no clear D. Germline assignment: CDR1 LGHNA and CDR2 YNFKEQ. The CDR3 totals 15 residues. The germline V and J ends were trimmed by 1 base and 4 bases, with 13 bases remaining between them. CDR3 region: CASSQASERIYGYTF. CDR3 coding DNA: TGTGCCAGCAGCCAAGCATCGGAGCGGATCTATGGCTACACCTTC.

V gene TRBV7-3 combines with J gene TRBJ2-5; D is unresolved. The CDR3 runs to 13 residues. Germline lookup yields CDR1 SGHTA and CDR2 FQGTGA. V gave up 2 bases and J gave up 2 bases, with 6 bases separating them. Here the CDR3 reads CASSLQRQETQYF. CDR3 nucleotide sequence: TGTGCCAGCAGCTTACAACGGCAAGAGACCCAGTACTTC. The full variable domain, completed using reference TRBV7-3 and TRBJ2-5, is GAGVSQTPSNKVTEKGKYVELRCDPISGHTALYWYRQSLGQGPEFLIYFQGTGAADDSGLPNDRFFAVRPEGSVSTLKIQRTERGDSAVYLCASSLQRQETQYFGPGTRLLVL.

This sequence joins TRBV10-3 and TRBJ1-4, with D possibly being TRBD1 (6 bases). V gave up 0 bases and J gave up 8 bases, with 10 bases separating them. CDR1 and CDR2 (germline): ENHRY, SYGVKD. The CDR3 consists of 14 residues. CDR3 sequence reads: CAISESQGMEKLFF. The CDR3 region has the DNA TGTGCCATCAGTGAGTCACAGGGCATGGAAAAACTGTTTTTT.

V gene TRBV6-5 combines with J gene TRBJ1-2, with unresolved D. The CDR3 extends over 14 amino acids. The germline V gene encodes CDR1 MNHEY and CDR2 SVGAGI. The ends were cut back, 3 bases at V and 4 bases at J, with 12 bases in the middle. CDR3 DNA: TGTGCCAGCAGTTATGGAGGGAAGTTCTATGGCTACACCTTC. Protein sequence: CASSYGGKFYGYTF.